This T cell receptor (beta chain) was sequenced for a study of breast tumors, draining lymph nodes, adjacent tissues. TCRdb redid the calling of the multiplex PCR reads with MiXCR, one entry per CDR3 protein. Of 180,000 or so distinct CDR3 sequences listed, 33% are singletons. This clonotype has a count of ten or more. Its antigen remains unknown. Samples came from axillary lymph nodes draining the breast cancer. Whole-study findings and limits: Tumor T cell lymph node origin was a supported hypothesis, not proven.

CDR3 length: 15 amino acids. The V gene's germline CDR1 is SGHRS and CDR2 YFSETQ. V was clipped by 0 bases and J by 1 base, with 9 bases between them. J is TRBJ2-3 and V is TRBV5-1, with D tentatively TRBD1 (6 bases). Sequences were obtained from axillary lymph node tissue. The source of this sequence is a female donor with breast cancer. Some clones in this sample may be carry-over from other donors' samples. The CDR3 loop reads CASSLVAGGTDTQYF. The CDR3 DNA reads TGCGCCAGCAGCTTGGTGGCAGGGGGCACAGATACGCAGTATTTT.